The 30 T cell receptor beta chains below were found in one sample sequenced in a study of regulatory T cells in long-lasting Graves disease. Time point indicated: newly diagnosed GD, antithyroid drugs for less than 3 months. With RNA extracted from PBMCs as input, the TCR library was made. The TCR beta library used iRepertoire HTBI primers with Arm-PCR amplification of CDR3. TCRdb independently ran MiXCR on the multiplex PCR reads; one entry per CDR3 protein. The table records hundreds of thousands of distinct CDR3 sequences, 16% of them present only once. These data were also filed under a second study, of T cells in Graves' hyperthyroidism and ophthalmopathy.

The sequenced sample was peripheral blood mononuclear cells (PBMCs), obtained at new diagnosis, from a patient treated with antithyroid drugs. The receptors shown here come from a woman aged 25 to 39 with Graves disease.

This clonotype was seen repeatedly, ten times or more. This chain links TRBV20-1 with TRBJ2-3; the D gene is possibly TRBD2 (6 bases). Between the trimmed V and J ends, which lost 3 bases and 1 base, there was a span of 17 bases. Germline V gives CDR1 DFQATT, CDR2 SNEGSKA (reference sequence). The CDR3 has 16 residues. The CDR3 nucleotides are TGCAGTGCTAGCTTGTACCTAGCGCGGGGCACAGATACGCAGTATTTT. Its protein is CSASLYLARGTDTQYF.

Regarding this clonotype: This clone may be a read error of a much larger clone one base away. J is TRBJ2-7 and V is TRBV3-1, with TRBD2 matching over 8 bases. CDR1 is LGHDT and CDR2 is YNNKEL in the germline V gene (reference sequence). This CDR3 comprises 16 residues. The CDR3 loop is CASSQDLAGGPGEQCF. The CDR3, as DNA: TGTGCCAGCAGCCAAGATCTGGCGGGGGGCCCTGGAGAGCAGTGCTTC.

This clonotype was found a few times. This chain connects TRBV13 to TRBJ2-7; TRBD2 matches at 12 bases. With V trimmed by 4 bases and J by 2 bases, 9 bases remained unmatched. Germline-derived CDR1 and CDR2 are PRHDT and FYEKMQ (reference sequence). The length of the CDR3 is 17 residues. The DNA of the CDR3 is TGTGCCAGCAGCTCGAAAAGGACTAGCGGGATAGCCTACGAGCAGTACTTC. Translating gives CASSSKRTSGIAYEQYF.

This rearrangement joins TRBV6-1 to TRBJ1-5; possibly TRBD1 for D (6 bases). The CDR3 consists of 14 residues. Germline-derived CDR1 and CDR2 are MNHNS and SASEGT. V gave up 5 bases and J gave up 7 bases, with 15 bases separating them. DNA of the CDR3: TGTGCCAGCAGTACCCTTGACAGGCAGCAGCCCCAGCATTTT. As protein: CASSTLDRQQPQHF.

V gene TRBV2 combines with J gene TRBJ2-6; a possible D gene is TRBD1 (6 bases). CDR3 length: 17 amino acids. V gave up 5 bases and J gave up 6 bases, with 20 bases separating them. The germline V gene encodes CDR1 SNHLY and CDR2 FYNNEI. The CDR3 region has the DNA TGTGCCAGCAGTTCCATGAGACAGGCTTCGGAGGCCAACGTCCTGACTTTC. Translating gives CASSSMRQASEANVLTF.

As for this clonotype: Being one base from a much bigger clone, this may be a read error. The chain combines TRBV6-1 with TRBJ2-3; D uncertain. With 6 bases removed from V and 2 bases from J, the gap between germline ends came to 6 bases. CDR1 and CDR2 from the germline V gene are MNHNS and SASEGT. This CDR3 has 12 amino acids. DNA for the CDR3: TGTGCCAGCAGACAGAACACAGATACGCAGTATTTT. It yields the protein CASRQNTDTQYF.

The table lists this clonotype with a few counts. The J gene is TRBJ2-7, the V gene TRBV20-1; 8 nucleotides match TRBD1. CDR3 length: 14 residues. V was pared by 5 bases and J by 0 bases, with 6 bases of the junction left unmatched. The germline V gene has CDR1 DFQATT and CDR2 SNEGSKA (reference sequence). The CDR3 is CSAPGQGRSYEQYF. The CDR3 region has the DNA TGCAGTGCTCCTGGACAGGGACGCTCCTACGAGCAGTACTTC.

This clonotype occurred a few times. Here the CDR3 DNA reads TGCAGCGTTCGGTTGGGGGATGGCTACACCTTC. It translates to CSVRLGDGYTF. V is TRBV29-1 and J is TRBJ1-2; the D gene is possibly TRBD1 (5 bases). V lost 5 bases and J lost 6, with 10 bases in between. Germline V gene data show CDR1 as SQVTM and CDR2 as ANQGSEA. This CDR3 contains 11 residues.

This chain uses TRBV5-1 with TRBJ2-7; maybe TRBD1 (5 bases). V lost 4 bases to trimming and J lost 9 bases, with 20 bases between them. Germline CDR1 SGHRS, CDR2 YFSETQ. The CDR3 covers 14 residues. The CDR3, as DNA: TGCGCCAGCAGCGTGACAGTTTCCTCGTTGGGGCAGTACTTC. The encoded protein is CASSVTVSSLGQYF.

CDR3 sequence reads: CASRSGQGKGEQYF. The DNA for the CDR3 is TGTGCCAGCAGATCCGGACAGGGGAAGGGGGAGCAGTACTTC. The V and J genes are TRBV28 and TRBJ2-7; 9 bases line up with TRBD1. This CDR3 comprises 14 residues. Germline trimming cut 6 bases from V and 7 bases from J; bases unmatched to any gene: 10. The germline CDR1 and CDR2 sequences are MDHEN and SYDVKM. Drawing the rest from reference TRBV28 and TRBJ2-7, the complete variable domain is DVKVTQSSRYLVKRTGEKVFLECVQDMDHENMFWYRQDPGLGLRLIYFSYDVKMKEKGDIPEGYSVSREKKERFSLILESASTNQTSMYLCASRSGQGKGEQYFGPGTRLTVT.

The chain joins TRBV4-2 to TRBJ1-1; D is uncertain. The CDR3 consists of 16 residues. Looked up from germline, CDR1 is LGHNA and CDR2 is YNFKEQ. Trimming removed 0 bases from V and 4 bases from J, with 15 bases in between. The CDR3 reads CASSQEPPTWGTEAFF. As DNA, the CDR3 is TGTGCCAGCAGCCAAGAACCCCCCACCTGGGGCACTGAAGCTTTCTTT.

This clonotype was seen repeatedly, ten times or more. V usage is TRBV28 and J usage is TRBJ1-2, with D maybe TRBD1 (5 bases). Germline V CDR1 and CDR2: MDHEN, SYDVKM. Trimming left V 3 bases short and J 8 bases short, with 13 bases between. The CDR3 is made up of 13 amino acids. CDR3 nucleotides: TGTGCCAGCAGTTTTTGGGGCTTTGTAGGCTACACCTTC. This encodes CASSFWGFVGYTF.

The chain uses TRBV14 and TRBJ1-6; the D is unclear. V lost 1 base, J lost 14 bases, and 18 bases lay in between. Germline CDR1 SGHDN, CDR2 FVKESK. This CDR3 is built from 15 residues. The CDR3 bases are TGTGCCAGCAGCCAAGGAGGATATGGCGGGGTTGCCCTCCACTTT. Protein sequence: CASSQGGYGGVALHF.

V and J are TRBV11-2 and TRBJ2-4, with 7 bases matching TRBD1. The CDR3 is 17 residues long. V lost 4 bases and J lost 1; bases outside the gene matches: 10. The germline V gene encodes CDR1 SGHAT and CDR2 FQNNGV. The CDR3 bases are TGTGCCAGCAGCTCCTTAGGGGGCGCTTGGGCCAAAAACATTCAGTACTTC. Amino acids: CASSSLGGAWAKNIQYF.

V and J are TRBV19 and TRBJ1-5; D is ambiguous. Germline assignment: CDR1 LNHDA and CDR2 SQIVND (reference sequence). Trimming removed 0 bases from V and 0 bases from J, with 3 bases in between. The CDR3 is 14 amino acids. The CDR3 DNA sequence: TGTGCCAGTAGTATAGACTATAGCAATCAGCCCCAGCATTTT. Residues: CASSIDYSNQPQHF.

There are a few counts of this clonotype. For the CDR3, the DNA is TGTGCCACCACAACGCAGGACCATGAAGCTTTCTTT. It is translated as CATTTQDHEAFF. The V and J genes are TRBV10-3 and TRBJ1-1; no firm D call. The CDR3 is 12 residues long. V shed 10 bases and J shed 7 bases, with 16 bases lying between them. Germline V gives CDR1 ENHRY, CDR2 SYGVKD.

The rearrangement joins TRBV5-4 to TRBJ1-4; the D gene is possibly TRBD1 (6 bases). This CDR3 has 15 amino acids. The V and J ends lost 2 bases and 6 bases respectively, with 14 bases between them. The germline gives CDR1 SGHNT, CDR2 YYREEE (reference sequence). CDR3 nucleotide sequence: TGTGCCAGCAGCTTTCAGGGGCGTGCAGATGAAAAACTGTTTTTT. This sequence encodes CASSFQGRADEKLFF.

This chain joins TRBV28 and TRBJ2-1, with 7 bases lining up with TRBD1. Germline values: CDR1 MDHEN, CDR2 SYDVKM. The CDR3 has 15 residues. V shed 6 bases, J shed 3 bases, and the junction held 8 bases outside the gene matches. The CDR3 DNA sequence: TGTGCCAGCAGCCTCCGGGACAGAGTCTACAATGAGCAGTTCTTC. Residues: CASSLRDRVYNEQFF.

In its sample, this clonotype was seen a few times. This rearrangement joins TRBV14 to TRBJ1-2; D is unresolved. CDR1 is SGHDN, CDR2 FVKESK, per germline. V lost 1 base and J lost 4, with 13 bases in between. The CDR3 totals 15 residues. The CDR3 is CASSQAIGRSYGYTF. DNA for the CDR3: TGTGCCAGCAGCCAAGCTATCGGCAGGAGCTATGGCTACACCTTC.

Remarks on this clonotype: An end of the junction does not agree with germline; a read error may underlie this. CDR3 protein: CSAEGSDQPQHF. The DNA for the CDR3 is TGCAGTGCGGAGGGTAGCGATCAGCCCCAGCATTTT. The chain is built from TRBV20-1 and TRBJ1-5, with no clear D. The CDR3 totals 12 residues. Germline CDR1 is DFQATT and CDR2 is SNEGSKA (reference sequence).

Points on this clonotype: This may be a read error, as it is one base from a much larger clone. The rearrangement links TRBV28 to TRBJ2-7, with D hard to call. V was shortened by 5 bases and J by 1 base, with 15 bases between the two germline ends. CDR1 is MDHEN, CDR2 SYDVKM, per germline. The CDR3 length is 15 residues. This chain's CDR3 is CASSGPDRVSYEQYF. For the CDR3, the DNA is TGTGCCAGCAGTGGACCAGATCGGGTGTCCTACGAGCAGTACTTC. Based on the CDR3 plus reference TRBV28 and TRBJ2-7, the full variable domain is DVKVTQSSRYLVKRTGEKVFLECVQDMDHENMFWYRQDPGLGLRLIYFSYDVKMKEKGDIPEGYSVSREKKERFSLILESASTNQTSMYLCASSGPDRVSYEQYFGPGTRLTVT.

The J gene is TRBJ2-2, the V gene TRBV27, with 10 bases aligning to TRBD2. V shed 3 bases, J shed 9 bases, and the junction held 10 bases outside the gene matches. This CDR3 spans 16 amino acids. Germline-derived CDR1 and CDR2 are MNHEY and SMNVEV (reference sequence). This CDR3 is CASSLYGLAEWRELFF. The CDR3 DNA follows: TGTGCCAGCAGTTTGTACGGACTAGCGGAATGGCGGGAGCTGTTTTTT.

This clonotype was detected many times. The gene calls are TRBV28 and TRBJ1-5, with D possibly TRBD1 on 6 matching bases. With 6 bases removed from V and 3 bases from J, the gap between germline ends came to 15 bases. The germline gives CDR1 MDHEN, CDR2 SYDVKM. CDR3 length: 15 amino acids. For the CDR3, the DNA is TGTGCCAGCAGGAGCGGACAGCCCTTCAATCAGCCCCAGCATTTT. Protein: CASRSGQPFNQPQHF.

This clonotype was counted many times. CDR3 nucleotide sequence: TGTGCCAGCAGCCCGCCAATGAGCACCGGGGAGCTGTTTTTT. This encodes CASSPPMSTGELFF. The chain couples TRBV6-1 to TRBJ2-2; D is undetermined. Germline assignment: CDR1 MNHNS and CDR2 SASEGT. The CDR3 is 14 amino acids. Trimming removed 6 bases at V and 4 bases at J, with 12 bases between.

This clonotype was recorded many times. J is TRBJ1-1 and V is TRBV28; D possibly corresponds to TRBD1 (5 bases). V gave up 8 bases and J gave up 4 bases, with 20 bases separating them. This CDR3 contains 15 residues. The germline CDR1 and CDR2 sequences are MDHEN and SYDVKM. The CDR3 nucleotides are TGTGCCAGCTTGATGCAGGGTCCTTCGGGCACTGAAGCTTTCTTT. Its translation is CASLMQGPSGTEAFF.

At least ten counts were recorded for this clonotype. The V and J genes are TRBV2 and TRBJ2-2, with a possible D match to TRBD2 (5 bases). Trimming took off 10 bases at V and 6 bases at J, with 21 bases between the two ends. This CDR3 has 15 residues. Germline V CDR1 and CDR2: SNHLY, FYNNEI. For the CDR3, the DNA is TGTGCCACTTCATTGGAAGGCTCCGGGGCCGGGGAGCTGTTTTTT. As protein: CATSLEGSGAGELFF.

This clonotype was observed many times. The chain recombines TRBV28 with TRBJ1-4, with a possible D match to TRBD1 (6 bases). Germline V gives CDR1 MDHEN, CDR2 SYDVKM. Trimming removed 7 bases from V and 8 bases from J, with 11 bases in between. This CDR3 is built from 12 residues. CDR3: CASTRGKEKLFF. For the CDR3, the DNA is TGTGCCAGCACCAGGGGAAAGGAAAAACTGTTTTTT.

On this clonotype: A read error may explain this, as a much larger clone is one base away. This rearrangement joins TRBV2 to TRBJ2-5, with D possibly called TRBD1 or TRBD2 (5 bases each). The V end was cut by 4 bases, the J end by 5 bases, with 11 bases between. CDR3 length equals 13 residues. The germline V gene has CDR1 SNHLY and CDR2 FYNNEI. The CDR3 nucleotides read TGTGCCAGCAGTGGGGACCCGTGGGAGACCCAGTACTTC. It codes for CASSGDPWETQYF.

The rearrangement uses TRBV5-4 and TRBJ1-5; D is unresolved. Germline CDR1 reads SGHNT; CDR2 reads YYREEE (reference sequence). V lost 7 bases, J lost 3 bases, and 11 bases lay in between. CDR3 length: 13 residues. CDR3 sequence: CASHPSPNQPQHF. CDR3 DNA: TGTGCCAGCCACCCTTCTCCCAATCAGCCCCAGCATTTT.

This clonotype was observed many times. CDR3: CATSRGGITEAFF. In nucleotides, the CDR3 is TGTGCCACCAGTCGCGGGGGGATCACTGAAGCTTTCTTT. The chain employs TRBV24-1 and TRBJ1-1; D might be TRBD1 (5 bases). Trimming pared 6 bases from V and 4 bases from J, leaving 11 bases between. Germline V CDR1 and CDR2: KGHDR, SFDVKD. This CDR3 has 13 residues.